The source of this T cell receptor beta chain is a study of CD8+CD57+ T cells in acquired aplastic anemia. Using genomic DNA as the template, TCR beta VDJ and CDR3 profiling was carried out. TCRdb itself ran the reads through MiXCR, one entry per CDR3 protein. The table lists about 400,000 distinct CDR3 sequences, 55% to 75% of them singletons. Many counts were recorded for this clonotype. Trimming took off 9 bases at V and 2 bases at J, with 13 bases between the two ends. CDR3 length: 13 amino acids. Per the germline V gene, CDR1 is LNHDA and CDR2 is SQIVND (reference sequence). Sequencing was carried out using sorted CD4+, CD8+, or CD8+CD57+ T cells (not recorded which) from PBMCs. This clonotype originated in a human donor in good health, serving as a control. The chain employs TRBV19 and TRBJ1-1; weak D call: TRBD1 (5 bases). CDR3 nucleotide sequence: TGTGCCAGCTCAGGGATTTTAAACACTGAAGCTTTCTTT. Its protein product is CASSGILNTEAFF.